The 25 T cell receptor beta chains below were found in one sample sequenced in a study of T cell responses to AZD1222 COVID-19 vaccine. The data were produced by immunoSEQ multiplex PCR, yet TCRdb's version contains in-frame clones alone and is incomplete. The top ten clones hold about 28% of a sample with approximately 72,000 clones, roughly nine tenths of them seen once. The sequencing here drew on peripheral blood, taken 28 days after the second AZD1222 dose. The origin of the receptors is an adult who received the AZD1222 COVID-19 vaccine.

The chain couples TRBV18 to TRBJ2-3; TRBD2 matches 9 bases. CDR3 length: 16 amino acids. Germline V gene data show CDR1 as KGHSH and CDR2 as LQKENI. V was clipped by 3 bases and J by 2 bases; unmatched bases: 6. CDR3 protein: CASSPLAGLDTDTQYF. CDR3 in DNA: TGTGCCAGCTCACCCCTAGCGGGACTCGACACAGATACGCAGTATTTT.

This clone was detected once. The J gene is TRBJ2-2, the V gene TRBV5-6; D possibly corresponds to TRBD1 (6 bases). The V end was cut by 2 bases, the J end by 5 bases, with 10 bases between. Germline lookup yields CDR1 SGHDT and CDR2 YYEEEE. The CDR3 length is 14 residues. CDR3 bases: TGTGCCAGCAGCTTAGGACAGCCGACCGGGGAGCTGTTTTTT. Translating gives CASSLGQPTGELFF.

The chain combines TRBV7-9 with TRBJ2-3; tentatively, D is TRBD2 (5 bases). The V and J ends lost 7 bases and 1 base respectively, with 6 bases between them. Germline CDR1 reads SEHNR; CDR2 reads FQNEAQ (reference sequence). This CDR3 has 12 amino acids. CDR3 sequence (DNA): TGTGCCAGCATCGGGGGCACAGATACGCAGTATTTT. This translates into CASIGGTDTQYF.

The chain is built from TRBV19 and TRBJ2-5, with 7 bases identical to TRBD1. The CDR3 runs 16 residues. V dropped 6 bases and J dropped 0; count of bases not matched to a gene: 10. Germline CDR1 LNHDA, CDR2 SQIVND (reference sequence). The CDR3 region has the DNA TGTGCCAGTAGGAACAGGGGTGATCCCTACCAAGAGACCCAGTACTTC. Translating it yields CASRNRGDPYQETQYF. Full variable domain (outside the CDR3, taken from reference TRBV19 and TRBJ2-5): DGGITQSPKYLFRKEGQNVTLSCEQNLNHDAMYWYRQDPGQGLRLIYYSQIVNDFQKGDIAEGYSVSREKKESFPLTVTSAQKNPTAFYLCASRNRGDPYQETQYFGPGTRLLVL.

The sample holds one count of this clone. The V and J genes are TRBV18 and TRBJ2-3; unclear D gene. The CDR3 extends over 12 amino acids. Germline V gives CDR1 KGHSH, CDR2 LQKENI. V was pared by 2 bases and J by 5 bases, with 5 bases between. Written as DNA, the CDR3 is TGTGCCAGCTCACCAGGTCGAGATACGCAGTATTTT. Its translation is CASSPGRDTQYF.

This clone is labeled medium-sized. The chain links TRBV27 to TRBJ1-5; D is uncertain. CDR1 MNHEY and CDR2 SMNVEV come from the germline V gene (reference sequence). The V and J ends lost 3 bases and 2 bases respectively, with 14 bases between them. This CDR3 has 16 residues. The CDR3 DNA reads TGTGCCAGCAGTTTCGGTCGCGGGAGGGGCAATCAGCCCCAGCATTTT. Amino acids: CASSFGRGRGNQPQHF.

The chain joins TRBV5-1 to TRBJ1-3; weak D call: TRBD1 (5 bases). The V gene lost 4 bases and the J gene lost 0 bases, with 14 bases spanning the gap. Germline assignment: CDR1 SGHRS and CDR2 YFSETQ. This CDR3 spans 16 amino acids. CDR3: CASSNGGTDSGNTIYF. The CDR3 region has the DNA TGCGCCAGCAGCAATGGAGGGACGGACTCTGGAAACACCATATATTTT.

The gene calls are TRBV29-1 and TRBJ2-7, with 11 positions matching TRBD2. Germline CDR1 reads SQVTM; CDR2 reads ANQGSEA. J gave up 4 bases and V 6 bases, and 5 bases lay outside the gene matches. CDR3 length: 13 residues. CDR3 loop: CSVSTSGAYEQYF. Written as DNA, the CDR3 is TGCAGCGTGTCGACTAGCGGGGCTTACGAGCAGTACTTC.

The J gene is TRBJ1-5, the V gene TRBV7-8; D might be TRBD1 (5 bases). Germline V lookup: CDR1 SGHVS, CDR2 FQNEAQ. V shed 7 bases and J shed 4 bases, with 17 bases lying between them. CDR3 size: 15 residues. The CDR3 coding sequence is TGTGCCAGCACCCCGGACGAAAGGGGAAATCAGCCCCAGCATTTT. As protein: CASTPDERGNQPQHF.

V usage is TRBV11-2 and J usage is TRBJ2-1; 7 bases are shared with TRBD2. The CDR3 length is 14 residues. Germline trimming cut 5 bases from V and 5 bases from J; bases unmatched to any gene: 6. CDR1 SGHAT and CDR2 FQNNGV come from the germline V gene. Here the CDR3 reads CASSPGGSDNEQFF. In nucleotides, the CDR3 is TGTGCCAGCAGCCCCGGGGGGTCCGACAATGAGCAGTTCTTC.

This rearrangement joins TRBV5-5 to TRBJ1-1, with no clear D. Germline-derived CDR1 and CDR2 are SGHKS and YYEKEE (reference sequence). Trimming took 0 bases from V and 1 from J, leaving 7 bases between them. CDR3 length equals 14 residues. This chain's CDR3 is CASSLEGRNTEAFF. Here the CDR3 DNA reads TGTGCCAGCAGCTTGGAGGGCCGGAACACTGAAGCTTTCTTT.

The V and J genes are TRBV19 and TRBJ1-5; no clear D. Trimming stripped 1 base from V and 2 bases from J, with 9 bases between. In germline, CDR1 is LNHDA, CDR2 SQIVND (reference sequence). This CDR3 region has 15 residues. The CDR3 DNA reads TGTGCCAGTAGTATAGCTCATGGTGGCAATCAGCCCCAGCATTTT. Translated, it gives CASSIAHGGNQPQHF.

The V and J genes are TRBV30 and TRBJ1-2; 7 bases are shared with TRBD1. The CDR3 extends over 13 amino acids. V dropped 0 bases and J dropped 7; count of bases not matched to a gene: 5. The V gene's germline CDR1 is GTSNPN and CDR2 SVGIG (reference sequence). CDR3 sequence (DNA): TGTGCCTGGAGTGTCCTGGGGACAGCTGGCTACACCTTC. Residues: CAWSVLGTAGYTF.

The gene calls are TRBV27 and TRBJ2-2; 8 nucleotides align to TRBD2. Germline CDR1 MNHEY, CDR2 SMNVEV (reference sequence). CDR3 length: 15 amino acids. V dropped 5 bases and J dropped 5; count of bases not matched to a gene: 7. CDR3 bases: TGTGCCAGCAGTACCCCGGGAGGGCGGACCGGGGAGCTGTTTTTT. Amino acids: CASSTPGGRTGELFF.

The rearrangement links TRBV30 to TRBJ2-7, with 8 bases identical to TRBD2. The ends lost 4 bases at V and 3 bases at J; junction bases unmatched: 2. In germline, CDR1 is GTSNPN, CDR2 SVGIG (reference sequence). This CDR3 region has 12 residues. The CDR3 DNA reads TGTGCCTGGACAAGCGGGAGCTACGAGCAGTACTTC. It translates to CAWTSGSYEQYF.

The chain links TRBV14 to TRBJ2-7; 9 nucleotides line up with TRBD2. The CDR3 runs to 14 residues. Germline CDR1 and CDR2: SGHDN and FVKESK. The V and J ends lost 4 bases and 2 bases, in that order; junction bases with no gene match: 3. CDR3 nucleotides: TGTGCCAGCAGCCTAAGCGGGAGGACCTACGAGCAGTACTTC. This encodes CASSLSGRTYEQYF.

The chain combines TRBV5-1 with TRBJ1-1; tentative D call: TRBD1 (6 bases). Trimming shortened V by 2 bases and J by 3 bases, and 17 bases separated the two germline ends. The CDR3 contains 16 residues. Germline V gene lookup returns CDR1 SGHRS and CDR2 YFSETQ. Written as DNA, the CDR3 is TGCGCCAGCAGCTTTGGATGGGGGGCTGAGGACACTGAAGCTTTCTTT. Protein: CASSFGWGAEDTEAFF.

J is TRBJ1-4 and V is TRBV5-1; TRBD1 is a possible D gene (6 bases). CDR3 length: 15 amino acids. The V gene's germline CDR1 is SGHRS and CDR2 YFSETQ. V was pared by 0 bases and J by 8 bases, with 14 bases between. CDR3: CASSLGDRSQEKLFF. CDR3 coding DNA: TGCGCCAGCAGCTTGGGTGACAGGTCGCAAGAAAAACTGTTTTTT.

DNA of the CDR3: TGTGCCAGCAGCGTAGGTGGGGGAGAAGCTTTCTTT. This encodes CASSVGGGEAFF. The chain carries TRBV9 and TRBJ1-1; tentative D call: TRBD1 (5 bases). Trimming stripped 0 bases from V and 8 bases from J, with 8 bases between. Germline CDR1 and CDR2: SGDLS and YYNGEE. The CDR3 spans 12 residues.

The chain carries TRBV19 and TRBJ2-7, with 9 bases that match TRBD1. The ends lost 4 bases at V and 5 bases at J; junction bases unmatched: 9. Looked up from germline, CDR1 is LNHDA and CDR2 is SQIVND (reference sequence). CDR3 length: 15 amino acids. As DNA, the CDR3 is TGTGCCAGTAGTACCGGGACAGGGATTTTCGACGAGCAGTACTTC. It translates to CASSTGTGIFDEQYF.

The chain couples TRBV19 to TRBJ1-2; possible D gene TRBD1, 6 bases. The germline V gene encodes CDR1 LNHDA and CDR2 SQIVND (reference sequence). The V gene lost 0 bases and the J gene lost 6 bases, with 14 bases spanning the gap. This CDR3 comprises 15 residues. CDR3 region: CASSIDVTGQNGYTF. CDR3 bases: TGTGCCAGTAGTATAGATGTTACAGGGCAGAATGGCTACACCTTC.

This chain uses TRBV9 with TRBJ2-5, with 9 bases aligning to TRBD2. With V trimmed by 3 bases and J by 0 bases, 3 bases remained unmatched. The length of the CDR3 is 15 residues. Germline loops: CDR1 SGDLS, CDR2 YYNGEE. The CDR3 nucleotides read TGTGCCAGCAGCGGCAGCGGGGGGTACCAAGAGACCCAGTACTTC. Protein sequence: CASSGSGGYQETQYF. The full variable domain, completed using reference TRBV9 and TRBJ2-5, is DSGVTQTPKHLITATGQRVTLRCSPRSGDLSVYWYQQSLDQGLQFLIQYYNGEERAKGNILERFSAQQFPDLHSELNLSSLELGDSALYFCASSGSGGYQETQYFGPGTRLLVL.

V usage is TRBV5-1 and J usage is TRBJ2-1; 11 bases map to TRBD1. The ends lost 5 bases at V and 6 bases at J; junction bases unmatched: 4. The V gene's germline CDR1 is SGHRS and CDR2 YFSETQ. There are 14 residues in the CDR3. The CDR3 is CASSRDRGSNEQFF. The CDR3 DNA sequence: TGCGCCAGCAGTCGGGACAGGGGGAGCAATGAGCAGTTCTTC.

J is TRBJ2-5 and V is TRBV19; D is unclear. V lost 5 bases and J 5 bases, leaving 12 bases between the germline ends. This CDR3 contains 13 residues. Germline lookup yields CDR1 LNHDA and CDR2 SQIVND (reference sequence). CDR3 DNA: TGTGCCAGTAGTCGACCCCCAAAGGAGACCCAGTACTTC. Protein sequence: CASSRPPKETQYF.

The DNA of the CDR3 is TGTGCCAGCAGCCACACAGGGGGGACAGGGAATTCACCCCTCCACTTT. It translates to CASSHTGGTGNSPLHF. The rearrangement joins TRBV3-1 (or the pseudogene TRBV3-2) to TRBJ1-6, with 9 bases matching TRBD1. V was clipped by 3 bases and J by 7 bases; unmatched bases: 7. This CDR3 spans 16 amino acids. Germline loops: CDR1 LGHDT, CDR2 YNNKEL (reference sequence).